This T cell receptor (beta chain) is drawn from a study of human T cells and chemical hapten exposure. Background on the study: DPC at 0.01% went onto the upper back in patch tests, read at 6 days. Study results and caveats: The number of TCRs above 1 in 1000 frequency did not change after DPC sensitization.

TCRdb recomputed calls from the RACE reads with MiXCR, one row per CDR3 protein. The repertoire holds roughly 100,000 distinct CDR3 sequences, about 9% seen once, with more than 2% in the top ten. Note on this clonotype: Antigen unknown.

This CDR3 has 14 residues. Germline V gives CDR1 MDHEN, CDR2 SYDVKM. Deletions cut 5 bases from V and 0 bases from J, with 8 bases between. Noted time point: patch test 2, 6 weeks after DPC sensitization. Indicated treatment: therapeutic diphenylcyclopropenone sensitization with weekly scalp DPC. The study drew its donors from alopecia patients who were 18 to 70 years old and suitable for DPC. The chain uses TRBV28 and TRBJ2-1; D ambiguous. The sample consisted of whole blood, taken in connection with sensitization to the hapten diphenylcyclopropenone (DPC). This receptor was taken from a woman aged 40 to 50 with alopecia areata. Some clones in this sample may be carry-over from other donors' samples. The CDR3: CASSPAGSYNEQFF. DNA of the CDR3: TGTGCCAGCAGTCCCGCTGGCTCCTACAATGAGCAGTTCTTC.